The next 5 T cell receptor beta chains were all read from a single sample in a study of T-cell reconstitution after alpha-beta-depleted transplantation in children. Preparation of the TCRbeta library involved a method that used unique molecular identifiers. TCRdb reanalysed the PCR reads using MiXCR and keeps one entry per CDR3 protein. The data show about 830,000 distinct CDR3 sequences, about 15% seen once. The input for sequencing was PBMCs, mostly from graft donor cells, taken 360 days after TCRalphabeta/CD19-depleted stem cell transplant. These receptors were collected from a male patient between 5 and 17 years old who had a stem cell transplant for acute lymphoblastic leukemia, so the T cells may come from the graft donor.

The DNA for the CDR3 is TGTGCCAGCTCACCATACGGCTCTGGAAACACCATATATTTT. Residues: CASSPYGSGNTIYF. J is TRBJ1-3 and V is TRBV18, with D hard to call. Germline values: CDR1 KGHSH, CDR2 LQKENI. The CDR3 is made up of 14 amino acids. The V end was cut by 2 bases, the J end by 0 bases, with 5 bases between.

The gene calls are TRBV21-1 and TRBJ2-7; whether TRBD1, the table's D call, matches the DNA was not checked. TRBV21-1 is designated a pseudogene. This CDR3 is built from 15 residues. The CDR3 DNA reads TGTGCCAGCAGCAAAGGGAGGGACAGTGGGTACGAGCAGTACTTC. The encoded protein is CASSKGRDSGYEQYF.

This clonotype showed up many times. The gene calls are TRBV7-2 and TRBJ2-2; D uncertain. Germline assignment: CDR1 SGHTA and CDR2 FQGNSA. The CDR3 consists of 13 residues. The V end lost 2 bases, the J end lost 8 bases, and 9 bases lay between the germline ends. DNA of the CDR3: TGTGCCAGCAGCTTATCGCTATTAGGGGAGCTGTTTTTT. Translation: CASSLSLLGELFF. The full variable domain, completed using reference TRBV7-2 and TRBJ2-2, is GAGVSQSPSNKVTEKGKDVELRCDPISGHTALYWYRQSLGQGLEFLIYFQGNSAPDKSGLPSDRFSAERTGGSVSTLTIQRTQQEDSAVYLCASSLSLLGELFFGEGSRLTVL.

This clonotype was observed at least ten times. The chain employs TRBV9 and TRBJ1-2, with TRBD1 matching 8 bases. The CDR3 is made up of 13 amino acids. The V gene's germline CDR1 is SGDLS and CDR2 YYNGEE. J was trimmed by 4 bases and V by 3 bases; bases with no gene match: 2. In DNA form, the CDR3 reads TGTGCCAGCAGCGACAGGGGGACCTATGGCTACACCTTC. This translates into CASSDRGTYGYTF.

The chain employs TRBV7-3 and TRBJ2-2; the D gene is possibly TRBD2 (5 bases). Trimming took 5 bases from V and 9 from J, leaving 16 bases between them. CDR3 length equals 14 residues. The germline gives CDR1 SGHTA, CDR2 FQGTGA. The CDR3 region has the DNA TGTGCCAGCAGCCCCCCTCTAGCCCCCCGGGAGCTGTTTTTT. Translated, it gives CASSPPLAPRELFF.